This is a list of T cell receptor beta chains from one sample in a study of blood T cell repertoires in COVID-19. The data were produced by immunoSEQ multiplex PCR, yet TCRdb's version contains in-frame clones alone and is incomplete. The table records about 140,000 clones, about 86% of them present only once. Sequenced sample: peripheral blood. All receptors come from a human donor in a cohort sampled during active COVID-19. The CDR3 runs from the conserved cysteine through the conserved F or W. Fields, in order: V gene, D gene, J gene, clone size, CDR3 protein, CDR3 DNA. A D gene is named only where the DNA matches it firmly. The size field is filled for only some rows; it gives once, few, many or a size class.

>TRBV2|.|TRBJ2-2|.
CASNWRRVPHDYGTGELFF
TGTGCCAGCAATTGGAGAAGGGTTCCTCACGACTATGGCACCGGGGAGCTGTTTTTT
>TRBV6-6|.|TRBJ1-4|.
CATKGQGRANEKLFF
TGTGCCACGAAGGGCCAGGGGAGGGCTAATGAAAAACTGTTTTTT
>TRBV6-6|.|TRBJ1-5|once
CASSYEGVFGNQPQHF
TGTGCCAGCAGTTACGAGGGAGTTTTTGGCAATCAGCCCCAGCATTTT
>TRBV5-1|TRBD1|TRBJ1-5|.
CASSPGQGMMPQHF
TGCGCCAGCAGCCCCGGACAGGGGATGATGCCCCAGCATTTT
>TRBV24-1|.|TRBJ2-3|.
CATSDLGGTDTDTQYF
TGTGCCACCAGTGATTTGGGCGGAACTGACACAGATACGCAGTATTTT
>TRBV28|TRBD1|TRBJ1-5|.
CASSLDREVQPQHF
TGTGCCAGCAGTTTGGACAGGGAGGTCCAGCCCCAGCATTTT
>TRBV5-1|.|TRBJ2-5|.
CASSFHPEETQYF
TGCGCCAGCAGCTTTCACCCGGAAGAGACCCAGTACTTC
>TRBV6-1|.|TRBJ2-2|.
CASSELGVLTGELFF
TGTGCCAGCAGTGAACTCGGGGTGTTGACCGGGGAGCTGTTTTTT
>TRBV9|.|TRBJ2-5|.
CASSVSSSLETQYF
TGTGCCAGCAGCGTGAGTAGCTCCCTCGAGACCCAGTACTTC
>TRBV6-7|TRBD2|TRBJ2-5|.
CASSRLAGGETQYF
TGTGCCAGCAGTCGACTAGCGGGAGGAGAGACCCAGTACTTC
>TRBV11-2|.|TRBJ2-5|.
CASSSLQGRQETQYF
TGTGCCAGCAGCTCTCTCCAGGGGCGCCAAGAGACCCAGTACTTC
>TRBV19|.|TRBJ1-3|.
CASSIRGGSGNTIYF
TGTGCCAGTAGTATACGAGGGGGCTCTGGAAACACCATATATTTT
>TRBV6-6|.|TRBJ2-3|.
CASSYSVAASTDTQYF
TGTGCCAGCAGTTACTCGGTAGCAGCTAGCACAGATACGCAGTATTTT
>TRBV6-2/TRBV6-3|TRBD1|TRBJ2-2|.
CASSAGTGNTGELFF
TGTGCCAGCAGCGCCGGGACAGGGAACACCGGGGAGCTGTTTTTT
>TRBV28|.|TRBJ1-2|.
CASSPSGGVWYGYTF
TGTGCCAGCAGCCCATCGGGGGGCGTCTGGTATGGCTACACCTTC
>TRBV6-5|.|TRBJ1-4|.
CASSSVTTNEKLFF
TGTGCCAGCAGTTCAGTGACAACTAATGAAAAACTGTTTTTT
>TRBV4-2|TRBD2|TRBJ2-7|.
CASSQGTSGRLSYEQYF
TGTGCCAGCAGCCAAGGAACTAGCGGGAGGTTGTCCTACGAGCAGTACTTC
>TRBV15|TRBD1|TRBJ1-4|once
CATSRDGTAEKLFF
TGTGCCACCAGCAGAGATGGGACAGCGGAAAAACTGTTTTTT
>TRBV3-1/TRBV3-2|TRBD2|TRBJ2-2|.
CASSQGLAGRLFF
TGTGCCAGCAGCCAAGGACTAGCGGGGAGGCTGTTTTTT
>TRBV5-4|.|TRBJ2-1|once
CASSLGQSYNEQFF
TGTGCCAGCAGCTTGGGGCAATCCTACAATGAGCAGTTCTTC
>TRBV6-1|TRBD1|TRBJ1-1|.
CASSESGTGLEAFF
TGTGCCAGCAGTGAATCGGGGACAGGGCTCGAAGCTTTCTTT
>TRBV24-1|.|TRBJ2-3|few
CATSDTRRGADTQYF
TGTGCCACCAGTGATACTCGGAGGGGTGCAGATACGCAGTATTTT